The rows below give T cell receptor beta chains drawn from one sample of a study of response to subunit inactivated influenza vaccine. Using its own MiXCR run on the RT-PCR reads, TCRdb lists one record per CDR3 protein. The profile shows around 760,000 distinct CDR3 sequences, 14% of them singletons. The sample consisted of PBMCs from blood, taken 14 days before vaccination. These receptor sequences come from a man aged 45 to 65 who received an inactivated influenza vaccine. Each CDR3 is given with its conserved first and last residue. The D gene is left open where the match is weak. Clone size is not always given. Where it is, it says once, few, many or a class for expanded clones.

abundance: few; v_gene: TRBV9; d_gene: TRBD2; j_gene: TRBJ2-7; CDR3nt: TGTGCCAGCAGCGTTAGCGGGAGTAGCGACGAGCAGTACTTC; CDR3aa: CASSVSGSSDEQYF
abundance: -; v_gene: TRBV29-1; d_gene: -; j_gene: TRBJ1-2; CDR3nt: TGCAGCGTGAGGGGGGTAAATGGCTACACCTTC; CDR3aa: CSVRGVNGYTF
abundance: -; v_gene: TRBV5-1; d_gene: TRBD1; j_gene: TRBJ2-7; CDR3nt: TGCGCCAGCACCCCCCGGGACAGGGGGCGCACCTACGAGCAGTACTTC; CDR3aa: CASTPRDRGRTYEQYF
abundance: -; v_gene: TRBV7-3; d_gene: TRBD1; j_gene: TRBJ1-6; CDR3nt: TGTGCCAGCAGCTTAGGTGCAGGGGGTACCCTCCACTTT; CDR3aa: CASSLGAGGTLHF
abundance: -; v_gene: TRBV7-2; d_gene: -; j_gene: TRBJ2-1; CDR3nt: TGTGCCAGCAGCTTATCGGTTCATCCCTACAATGAGCAGTTCTTC; CDR3aa: CASSLSVHPYNEQFF
abundance: few; v_gene: TRBV6-5; d_gene: -; j_gene: TRBJ2-7; CDR3nt: TGTGCCAGCAGTTACTCTGGAGGGATCTCCTACGAGCAGTACTTC; CDR3aa: CASSYSGGISYEQYF
abundance: -; v_gene: TRBV7-2; d_gene: -; j_gene: TRBJ2-1; CDR3nt: TGTGCCAGCAGCTTAACGCGGGACTCCTACAATGAGCAGTTCTTC; CDR3aa: CASSLTRDSYNEQFF
abundance: few; v_gene: TRBV20-1; d_gene: -; j_gene: TRBJ2-1; CDR3nt: TGCAGTGCTAGGGGTGGGGTTGACAATGAGCAGTTCTTC; CDR3aa: CSARGGVDNEQFF
abundance: few; v_gene: TRBV3-1; d_gene: TRBD2; j_gene: TRBJ2-5; CDR3nt: TGTGCCAGCAGTGACGGACTAGCGGGATCAGAGACCCAGTACTTC; CDR3aa: CASSDGLAGSETQYF
abundance: -; v_gene: TRBV2; d_gene: TRBD2; j_gene: TRBJ2-1; CDR3nt: TGTGCCAGCAGTGAAGACGTCCTAGCGGCTAGCTCCTACAATGAGCAGTTCTTC; CDR3aa: CASSEDVLAASSYNEQFF
abundance: -; v_gene: TRBV20-1; d_gene: -; j_gene: TRBJ2-2; CDR3nt: TGCAGTGCTGCTTGGGCCAGGGGTCGGAACACCGGGGAGCTGTTTTTT; CDR3aa: CSAAWARGRNTGELFF
abundance: many; v_gene: TRBV5-1; d_gene: TRBD1; j_gene: TRBJ2-3; CDR3nt: TGTGCCAGCAGCCGAGGACAGGGGACAGATACGCAGTATTTT; CDR3aa: CASSRGQGTDTQYF
abundance: -; v_gene: TRBV28; d_gene: TRBD1; j_gene: TRBJ2-3; CDR3nt: TGTGCCAGCAGTTCAAACAGGGGGCCACGGACAGATACGCAGTATTTT; CDR3aa: CASSSNRGPRTDTQYF
abundance: -; v_gene: TRBV14; d_gene: TRBD1; j_gene: TRBJ2-1; CDR3nt: TGTGCCAGCAGCCAAGCCCCGGGACAGGGAACTAGTGAGCAGTTCTTC; CDR3aa: CASSQAPGQGTSEQFF
abundance: few; v_gene: TRBV28; d_gene: -; j_gene: TRBJ2-3; CDR3nt: TGTGCCAGCAGTTTATCGGGGCTAGCCGAAGGAGTTGATACGCAGTATTTT; CDR3aa: CASSLSGLAEGVDTQYF
abundance: -; v_gene: TRBV14; d_gene: -; j_gene: TRBJ2-7; CDR3nt: TGTGCCAGCAGCCAAGATTGGGGGTTGCCCTACGAGCAGTACTTC; CDR3aa: CASSQDWGLPYEQYF
abundance: -; v_gene: TRBV27; d_gene: TRBD1; j_gene: TRBJ2-7; CDR3nt: TGTGCCAGCAGCAAAAATATTCTTACAGGGGGAACGGGGCTTTACTTC; CDR3aa: CASSKNILTGGTGLYF
abundance: -; v_gene: TRBV5-8; d_gene: TRBD1; j_gene: TRBJ2-1; CDR3nt: TGTGCCAGCAGCTTGGATACAGGGGGCTCCTACAATGAGCAGTTCTTC; CDR3aa: CASSLDTGGSYNEQFF
abundance: few; v_gene: TRBV5-1; d_gene: TRBD2; j_gene: TRBJ2-1; CDR3nt: TGCGCCAGCAGCTTGGTCCAAAGCGGGAGGGCCCGCAATGAGCAGTTCTTC; CDR3aa: CASSLVQSGRARNEQFF
abundance: few; v_gene: TRBV29-1; d_gene: -; j_gene: TRBJ2-5; CDR3nt: TGCAGCGTAACAGGATCGGAAGAGACCCAGTACTTC; CDR3aa: CSVTGSEETQYF
abundance: -; v_gene: TRBV27; d_gene: -; j_gene: TRBJ2-5; CDR3nt: TGTGCCAGCTCAAGGGCGCAGGGCCAGGAGACCCAGTACTTC; CDR3aa: CASSRAQGQETQYF
abundance: few; v_gene: TRBV4-3; d_gene: -; j_gene: TRBJ2-3; CDR3nt: TGCGCCAGCAGCCAAGATATGAGCGGAAGAACGCAGTATTTT; CDR3aa: CASSQDMSGRTQYF
abundance: -; v_gene: TRBV6-2/TRBV6-3; d_gene: -; j_gene: TRBJ2-7; CDR3nt: TGTGCCAGCAGTCTCCCCCGATTCCGGGAGCAGTACTTC; CDR3aa: CASSLPRFREQYF
abundance: -; v_gene: TRBV3-1; d_gene: TRBD1; j_gene: TRBJ2-1; CDR3nt: TGTGCCAGCAGCCCCCGACAGGGGGCCCGACTAGCCCGGATGAATGAGCAGTTCTTC; CDR3aa: CASSPRQGARLARMNEQFF
abundance: few; v_gene: TRBV12-3/TRBV12-4; d_gene: TRBD1; j_gene: TRBJ1-5; CDR3nt: TGTGCCAGCAGTTTTTACAGGGGAAAGCAGCCCCAGCATTTT; CDR3aa: CASSFYRGKQPQHF
abundance: -; v_gene: TRBV7-8; d_gene: TRBD1; j_gene: TRBJ2-7; CDR3nt: TGTGCCAGCAGCAGCCCCGGGACAGGGGAGTACGAGCAGTACTTC; CDR3aa: CASSSPGTGEYEQYF
abundance: -; v_gene: TRBV2; d_gene: TRBD2; j_gene: TRBJ2-1; CDR3nt: TGTGCCAGCAGTGCTATGAAAGCTAGCGGGGGAGTGGATGAGCAGTTCTTC; CDR3aa: CASSAMKASGGVDEQFF
abundance: -; v_gene: TRBV2; d_gene: TRBD2; j_gene: TRBJ2-5; CDR3nt: TGTGCCAGCAGTGACAGGGAGGGGGAGACCCAGTACTTC; CDR3aa: CASSDREGETQYF
abundance: few; v_gene: TRBV2; d_gene: -; j_gene: TRBJ2-4; CDR3nt: TGTGCCAGCAGTGAGGACACCCTCAAAAACATTCAGTACTTC; CDR3aa: CASSEDTLKNIQYF